The clone carrying this TCR beta chain was seen a few times. Its antigen is not known. This sample is part of a study of radiation and T cells in renal cell carcinoma. Across the study: Nephrectomy followed 15 Gy stereotactic body radiation by 4 weeks. Notes on the study in general: From baseline, blood top tumor clonotypes peaked at 2 weeks post-radiation. Baseline intratumoral clonotype presence is unknown without pretreatment biopsies.

Described time point: baseline pretreatment blood. Treatment indicated: 15 Gy SBRT to primary tumor, nephrectomy 4 weeks later. Serial blood draws occurred at baseline and 2 and 4 weeks post-SBRT. The assay was immunoSEQ multiplex PCR, and TCRdb's table has in-frame clones only and misses some. The sample lists about 61,000 clones; 65% to 85% were seen once. V was pared by 6 bases and J by 6 bases, with 8 bases of the junction left unmatched. CDR3 length: 14 residues. Germline V gene data show CDR1 as LNHNV and CDR2 as YYDKDF (reference sequence). V and J are TRBV15 and TRBJ2-3, with 8 bases fitting TRBD2. This TCR was recovered from a man in his sixties with renal cell carcinoma. The specimen comprised blood, sampled from a patient whose treatment included radiotherapy and nephrectomy. CDR3: CATRPGGPGDTQYF. CDR3 nucleotide sequence: TGTGCCACCAGGCCGGGGGGGCCCGGGGATACGCAGTATTTT. Complete variable domain (other parts from reference TRBV15 and TRBJ2-3): DAMVIQNPRYQVTQFGKPVTLSCSQTLNHNVMYWYQQKSSQAPKLLFHYYDKDFNNEADTPDNFQSRRPNTSFCFLDIRSPGLGDTAMYLCATRPGGPGDTQYFGPGTRLTVL.